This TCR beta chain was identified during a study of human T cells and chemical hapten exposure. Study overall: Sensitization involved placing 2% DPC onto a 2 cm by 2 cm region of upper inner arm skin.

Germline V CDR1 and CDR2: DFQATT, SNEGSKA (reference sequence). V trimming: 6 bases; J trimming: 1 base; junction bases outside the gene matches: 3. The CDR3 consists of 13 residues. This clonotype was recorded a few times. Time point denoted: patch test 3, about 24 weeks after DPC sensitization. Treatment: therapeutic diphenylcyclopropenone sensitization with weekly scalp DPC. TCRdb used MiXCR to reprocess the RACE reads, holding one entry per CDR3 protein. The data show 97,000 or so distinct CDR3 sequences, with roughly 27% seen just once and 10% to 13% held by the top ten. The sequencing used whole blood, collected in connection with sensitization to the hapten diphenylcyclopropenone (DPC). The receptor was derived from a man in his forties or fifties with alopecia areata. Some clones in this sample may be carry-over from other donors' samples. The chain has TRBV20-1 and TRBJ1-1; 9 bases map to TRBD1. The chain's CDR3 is CSAWDRENTEAFF. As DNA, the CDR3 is TGCAGTGCATGGGACAGGGAGAACACTGAAGCTTTCTTT.